This passage covers 3 T cell receptor beta chains from one sample sequenced in a study of T-cell reconstitution after alpha-beta-depleted transplantation in children. Preparation of the TCRbeta library was carried out with unique molecular identifiers. Each CDR3 protein is one row after TCRdb ran MiXCR on the PCR reads. The data show around 300,000 distinct CDR3 sequences, roughly a tenth seen once. This specimen consisted of PBMCs, obtained before TCRalphabeta/CD19-depleted stem cell transplant. The source of these receptors is a boy in the first two years of life with acute myeloid leukemia, due to receive a stem cell transplant.

This clonotype was detected ten times or more. The genes are TRBV20-1 and TRBJ2-3, with 10 bases lining up with TRBD2. CDR1 DFQATT and CDR2 SNEGSKA come from the germline V gene (reference sequence). This CDR3 has 15 amino acids. The junction had 5 bases not matched to a gene; V was cut back by 3 bases and J by 2 bases. The CDR3 bases are TGCAGTGCTAGGCGGACTAGCGGCTACACAGATACGCAGTATTTT. Translating gives CSARRTSGYTDTQYF.

This clonotype was found many times. V gene TRBV19 combines with J gene TRBJ1-5; D gene uncertain. With 6 bases removed from V and 9 bases from J, the gap between germline ends came to 12 bases. CDR1 and CDR2 (germline): LNHDA, SQIVND (reference sequence). CDR3 length equals 12 residues. For the CDR3, the DNA is TGTGCCAGTAGGGACGGCTTAAGGCCCCAGCATTTT. Protein product: CASRDGLRPQHF.

This clonotype was detected many times. This chain joins TRBV7-6 and TRBJ2-2; weak D call: TRBD1 (5 bases). The CDR3 length is 19 residues. The ends were cut back, 1 base at V and 1 base at J, with 19 bases in the middle. From germline, CDR1 is SGHVS and CDR2 FNYEAQ. The CDR3 loop reads CASSLVSRQFSMNTGELFF. The CDR3 DNA is TGTGCCAGCAGCTTAGTGTCCAGACAGTTCTCAATGAACACCGGGGAGCTGTTTTTT. The variable domain in full, completed from reference TRBV7-6 and TRBJ2-2, reads GAGVSQSPRYKVTKRGQDVALRCDPISGHVSLYWYRQALGQGPEFLTYFNYEAQQDKSGLPNDRFSAERPEGSISTLTIQRTEQRDSAMYRCASSLVSRQFSMNTGELFFGEGSRLTVL.